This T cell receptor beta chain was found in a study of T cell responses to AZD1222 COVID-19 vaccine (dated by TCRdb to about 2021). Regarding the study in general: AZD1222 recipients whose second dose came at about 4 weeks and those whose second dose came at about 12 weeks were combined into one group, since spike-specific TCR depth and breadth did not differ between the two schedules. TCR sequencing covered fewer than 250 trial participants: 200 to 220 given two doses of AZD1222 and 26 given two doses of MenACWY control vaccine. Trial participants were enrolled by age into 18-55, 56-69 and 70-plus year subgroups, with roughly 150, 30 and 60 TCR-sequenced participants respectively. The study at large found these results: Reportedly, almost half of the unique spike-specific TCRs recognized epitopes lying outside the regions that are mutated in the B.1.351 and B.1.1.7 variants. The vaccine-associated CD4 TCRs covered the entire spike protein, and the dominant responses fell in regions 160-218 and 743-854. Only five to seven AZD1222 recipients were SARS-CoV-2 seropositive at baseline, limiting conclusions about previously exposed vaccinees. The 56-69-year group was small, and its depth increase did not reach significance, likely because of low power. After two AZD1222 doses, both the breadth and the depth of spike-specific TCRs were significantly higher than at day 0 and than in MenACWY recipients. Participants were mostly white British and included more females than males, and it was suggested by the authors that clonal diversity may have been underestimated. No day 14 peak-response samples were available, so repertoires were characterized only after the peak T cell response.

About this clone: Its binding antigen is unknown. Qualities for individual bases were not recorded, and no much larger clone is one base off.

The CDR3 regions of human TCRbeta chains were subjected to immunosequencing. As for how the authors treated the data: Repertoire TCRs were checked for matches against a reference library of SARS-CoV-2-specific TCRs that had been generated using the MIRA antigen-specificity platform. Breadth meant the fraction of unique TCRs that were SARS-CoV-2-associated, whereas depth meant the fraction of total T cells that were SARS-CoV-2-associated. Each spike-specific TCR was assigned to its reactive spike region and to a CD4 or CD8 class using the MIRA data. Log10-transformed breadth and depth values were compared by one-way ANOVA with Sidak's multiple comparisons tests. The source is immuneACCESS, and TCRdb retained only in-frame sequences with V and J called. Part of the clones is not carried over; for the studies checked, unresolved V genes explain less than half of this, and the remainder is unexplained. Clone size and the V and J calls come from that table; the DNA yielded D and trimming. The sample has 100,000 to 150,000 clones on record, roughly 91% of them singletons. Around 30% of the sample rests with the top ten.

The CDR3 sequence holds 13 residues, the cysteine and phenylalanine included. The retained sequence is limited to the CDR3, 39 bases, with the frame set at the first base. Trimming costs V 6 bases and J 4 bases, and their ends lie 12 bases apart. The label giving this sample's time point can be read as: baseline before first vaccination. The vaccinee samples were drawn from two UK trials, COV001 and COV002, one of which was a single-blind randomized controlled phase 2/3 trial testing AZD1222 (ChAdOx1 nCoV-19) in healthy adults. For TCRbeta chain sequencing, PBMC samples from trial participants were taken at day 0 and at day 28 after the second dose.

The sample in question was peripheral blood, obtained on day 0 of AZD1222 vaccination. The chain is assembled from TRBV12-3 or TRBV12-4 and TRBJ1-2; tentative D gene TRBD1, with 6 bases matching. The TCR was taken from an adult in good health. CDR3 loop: CASRTTGPYGYTF. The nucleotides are TGTGCCAGCAGGACTACAGGGCCCTATGGCTACACCTTC.